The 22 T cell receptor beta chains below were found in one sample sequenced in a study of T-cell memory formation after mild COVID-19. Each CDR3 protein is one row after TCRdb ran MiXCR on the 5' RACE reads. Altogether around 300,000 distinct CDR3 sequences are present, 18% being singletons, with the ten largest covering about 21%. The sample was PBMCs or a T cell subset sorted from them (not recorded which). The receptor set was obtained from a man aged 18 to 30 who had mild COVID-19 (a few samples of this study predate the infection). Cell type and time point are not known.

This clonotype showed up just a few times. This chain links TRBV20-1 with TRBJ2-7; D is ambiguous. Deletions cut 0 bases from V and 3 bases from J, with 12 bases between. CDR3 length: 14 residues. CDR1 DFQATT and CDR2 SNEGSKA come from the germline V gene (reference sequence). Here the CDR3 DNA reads TGCAGTGCTAGAGATTTAGGATCGTTCTACGAGCAGTACTTC. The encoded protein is CSARDLGSFYEQYF.

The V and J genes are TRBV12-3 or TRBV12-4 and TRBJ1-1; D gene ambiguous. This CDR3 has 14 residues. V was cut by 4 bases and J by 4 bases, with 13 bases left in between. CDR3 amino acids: CASSYPRRSTEAFF. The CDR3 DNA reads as TGTGCCAGCAGTTACCCTCGGAGGTCCACTGAAGCTTTCTTT.

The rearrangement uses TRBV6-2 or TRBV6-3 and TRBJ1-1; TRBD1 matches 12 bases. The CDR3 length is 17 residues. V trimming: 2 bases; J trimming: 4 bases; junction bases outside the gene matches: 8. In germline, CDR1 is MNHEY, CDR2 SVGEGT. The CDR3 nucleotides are TGTGCCAGCAGTTACCCCGGGACAGGGGGCGCCGGCACTGAAGCTTTCTTT. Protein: CASSYPGTGGAGTEAFF.

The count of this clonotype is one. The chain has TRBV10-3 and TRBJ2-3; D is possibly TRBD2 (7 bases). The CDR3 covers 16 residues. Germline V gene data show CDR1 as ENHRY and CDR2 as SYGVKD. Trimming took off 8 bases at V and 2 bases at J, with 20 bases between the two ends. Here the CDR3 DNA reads TGTGCCATCCATCCAGGACGGGGGGCGTCCACAGATACGCAGTATTTT. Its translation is CAIHPGRGASTDTQYF.

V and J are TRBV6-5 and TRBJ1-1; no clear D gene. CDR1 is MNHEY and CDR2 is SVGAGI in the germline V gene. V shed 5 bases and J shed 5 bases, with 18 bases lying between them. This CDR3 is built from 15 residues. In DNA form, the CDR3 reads TGTGCCAGCAGTATTCGGGCCGCCCCGAGGACTGAAGCTTTCTTT. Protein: CASSIRAAPRTEAFF.

As DNA, the CDR3 is TGCAGTGCCGCCGAGGGGCTTACTGGAAACACCATATATTTT. It encodes CSAAEGLTGNTIYF. The rearrangement joins TRBV20-1 to TRBJ1-3; possible D gene TRBD1, 5 bases. V gave up 6 bases and J gave up 2 bases, with 14 bases separating them. Per germline, CDR1 DFQATT and CDR2 SNEGSKA (reference sequence). This CDR3 spans 14 amino acids.

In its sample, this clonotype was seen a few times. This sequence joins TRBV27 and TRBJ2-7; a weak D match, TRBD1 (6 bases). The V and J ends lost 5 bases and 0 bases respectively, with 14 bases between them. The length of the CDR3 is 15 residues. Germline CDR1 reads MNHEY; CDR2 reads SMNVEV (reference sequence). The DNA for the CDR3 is TGTGCCAGCAGTGGGCACGGGACACCCTCCTACGAGCAGTACTTC. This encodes CASSGHGTPSYEQYF.

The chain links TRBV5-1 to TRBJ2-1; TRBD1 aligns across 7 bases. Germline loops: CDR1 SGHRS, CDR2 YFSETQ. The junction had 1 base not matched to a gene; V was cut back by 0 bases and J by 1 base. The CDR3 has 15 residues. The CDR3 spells CASSLGDSSYNEQFF. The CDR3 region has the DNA TGCGCCAGCAGCTTGGGGGACAGTTCCTACAATGAGCAGTTCTTC.

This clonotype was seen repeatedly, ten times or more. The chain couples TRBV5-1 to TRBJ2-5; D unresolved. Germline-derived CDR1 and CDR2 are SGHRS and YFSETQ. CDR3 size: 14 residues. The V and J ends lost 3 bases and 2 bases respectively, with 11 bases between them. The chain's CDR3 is CASSSGGGQETQYF. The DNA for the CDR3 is TGCGCCAGCAGCTCTGGCGGCGGACAAGAGACCCAGTACTTC.

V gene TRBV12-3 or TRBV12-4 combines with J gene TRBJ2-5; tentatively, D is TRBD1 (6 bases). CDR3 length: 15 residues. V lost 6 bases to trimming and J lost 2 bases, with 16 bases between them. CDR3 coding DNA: TGTGCCAGCAGCCCCGAGTGGGGGCTGCAAGAGACCCAGTACTTC. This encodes CASSPEWGLQETQYF.

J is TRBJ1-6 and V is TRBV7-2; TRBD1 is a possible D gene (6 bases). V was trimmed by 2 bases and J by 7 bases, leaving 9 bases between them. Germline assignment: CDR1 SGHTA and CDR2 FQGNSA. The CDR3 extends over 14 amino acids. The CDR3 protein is CASSLTGNNSPLHF. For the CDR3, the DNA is TGTGCCAGCAGCTTAACAGGGAACAATTCACCCCTCCACTTT.

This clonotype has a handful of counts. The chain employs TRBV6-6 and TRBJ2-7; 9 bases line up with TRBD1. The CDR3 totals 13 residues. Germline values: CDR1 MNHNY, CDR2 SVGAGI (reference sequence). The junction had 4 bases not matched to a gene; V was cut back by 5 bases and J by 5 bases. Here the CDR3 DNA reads TGTGCCAGCAGTCGGACAGGGGTGGACGAGCAGTACGTC. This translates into CASSRTGVDEQYV.

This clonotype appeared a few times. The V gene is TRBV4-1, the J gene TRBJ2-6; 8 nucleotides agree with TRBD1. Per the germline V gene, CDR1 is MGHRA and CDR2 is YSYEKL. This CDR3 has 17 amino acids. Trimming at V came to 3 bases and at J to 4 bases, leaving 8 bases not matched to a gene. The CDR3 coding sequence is TGCGCCAGCAGCCAGAGACAGGGGTCCTTCGGGGCCAACGTCCTGACTTTC. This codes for CASSQRQGSFGANVLTF.

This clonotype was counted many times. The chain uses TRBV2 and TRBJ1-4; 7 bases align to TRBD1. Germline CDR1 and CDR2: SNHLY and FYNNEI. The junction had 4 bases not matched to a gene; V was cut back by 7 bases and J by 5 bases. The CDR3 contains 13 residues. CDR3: CASIRQGNEKLFF. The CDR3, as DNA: TGTGCCAGCATCAGACAGGGAAATGAAAAACTGTTTTTT. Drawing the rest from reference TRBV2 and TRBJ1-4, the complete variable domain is EPEVTQTPSHQVTQMGQEVILRCVPISNHLYFYWYRQILGQKVEFLVSFYNNEISEKSEIFDDQFSVERPDGSNFTLKIRSTKLEDSAMYFCASIRQGNEKLFFGSGTQLSVL.

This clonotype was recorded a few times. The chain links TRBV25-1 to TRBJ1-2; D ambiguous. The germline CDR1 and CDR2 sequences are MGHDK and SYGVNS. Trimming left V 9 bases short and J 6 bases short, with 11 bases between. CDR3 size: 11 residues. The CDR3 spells CASKDGDGYTF. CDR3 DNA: TGTGCCAGTAAAGACGGCGATGGCTACACCTTC.

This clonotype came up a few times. The CDR3 sequence is CASSWSGTGTISGYTF. The CDR3 DNA follows: TGTGCCAGCAGCTGGTCCGGGACAGGAACAATTAGTGGCTACACCTTC. J is TRBJ1-2 and V is TRBV5-6, with 8 nucleotides matching TRBD1. The germline gives CDR1 SGHDT, CDR2 YYEEEE. The CDR3 sequence is 16 residues long. V was clipped by 3 bases and J by 7 bases; unmatched bases: 14.

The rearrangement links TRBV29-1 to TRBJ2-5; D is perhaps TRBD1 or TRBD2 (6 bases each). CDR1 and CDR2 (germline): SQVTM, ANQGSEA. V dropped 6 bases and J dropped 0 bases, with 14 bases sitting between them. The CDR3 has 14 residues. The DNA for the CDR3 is TGCAGCGTGGTTCTCCGGGGGCACCAAGAGACCCAGTACTTC. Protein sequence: CSVVLRGHQETQYF.

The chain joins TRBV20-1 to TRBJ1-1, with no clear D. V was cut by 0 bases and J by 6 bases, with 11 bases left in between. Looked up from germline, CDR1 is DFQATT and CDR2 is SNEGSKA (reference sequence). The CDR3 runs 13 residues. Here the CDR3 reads CSARDPGRSEAFF. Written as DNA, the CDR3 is TGCAGTGCTAGAGATCCGGGGAGATCTGAAGCTTTCTTT.

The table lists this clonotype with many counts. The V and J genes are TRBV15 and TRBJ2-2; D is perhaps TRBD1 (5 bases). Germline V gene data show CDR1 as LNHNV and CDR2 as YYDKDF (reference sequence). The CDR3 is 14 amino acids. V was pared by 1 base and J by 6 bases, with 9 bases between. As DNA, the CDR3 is TGTGCCACCAGCAGAGTCAGGGTGGCCGGGGAGCTGTTTTTT. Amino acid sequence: CATSRVRVAGELFF. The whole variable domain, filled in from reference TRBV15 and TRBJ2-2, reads DAMVIQNPRYQVTQFGKPVTLSCSQTLNHNVMYWYQQKSSQAPKLLFHYYDKDFNNEADTPDNFQSRRPNTSFCFLDIRSPGLGDTAMYLCATSRVRVAGELFFGEGSRLTVL.

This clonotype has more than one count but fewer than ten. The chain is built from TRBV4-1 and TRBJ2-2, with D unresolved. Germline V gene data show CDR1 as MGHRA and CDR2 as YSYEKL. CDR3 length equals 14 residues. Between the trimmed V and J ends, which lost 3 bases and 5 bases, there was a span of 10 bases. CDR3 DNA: TGCGCCAGCAGCCAGAACAGTGGGACCGGGGAGCTGTTTTTT. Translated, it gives CASSQNSGTGELFF.

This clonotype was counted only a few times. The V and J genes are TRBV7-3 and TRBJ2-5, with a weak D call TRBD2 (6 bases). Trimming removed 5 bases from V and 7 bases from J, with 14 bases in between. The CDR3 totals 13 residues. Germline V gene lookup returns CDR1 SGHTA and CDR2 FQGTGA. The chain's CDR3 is CASSQQAGGTQYF. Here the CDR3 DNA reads TGTGCCAGCAGCCAACAGGCCGGGGGGACCCAGTACTTC. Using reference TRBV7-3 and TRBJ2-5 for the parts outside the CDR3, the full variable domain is GAGVSQTPSNKVTEKGKYVELRCDPISGHTALYWYRQSLGQGPEFLIYFQGTGAADDSGLPNDRFFAVRPEGSVSTLKIQRTERGDSAVYLCASSQQAGGTQYFGPGTRLLVL.

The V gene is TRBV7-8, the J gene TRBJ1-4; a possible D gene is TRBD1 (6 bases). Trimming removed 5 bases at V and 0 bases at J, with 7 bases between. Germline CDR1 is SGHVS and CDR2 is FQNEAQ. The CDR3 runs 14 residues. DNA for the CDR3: TGTGCCAGCAGCCCAGGGGCAACTAATGAAAAACTGTTTTTT. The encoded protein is CASSPGATNEKLFF.